A single sample is the source of the 25 T cell receptor beta chains below, sequenced in a study of read filtering for tumor transcriptome and immune sequencing. Molecular barcoded adaptors covering alpha/delta and beta/gamma chains were used on about 0.4 ug RNA. In TCRdb, the reads were re-called with MiXCR into one record per CDR3 protein. This table has about 63,000 distinct CDR3 sequences, around 13% appearing once. Sequenced input: a population of CD138-negative cells sorted from bone marrow. The receptors were sampled from a donor aged 40 or older with multiple myeloma.

This clonotype was seen at least ten times. The V gene is TRBV20-1, the J gene TRBJ2-7, with 8 nucleotides matching TRBD1. Germline lookup yields CDR1 DFQATT and CDR2 SNEGSKA (reference sequence). J was trimmed by 4 bases and V by 1 base; bases with no gene match: 3. This CDR3 spans 13 amino acids. The DNA for the CDR3 is TGCAGTGCTAGAGGACAGGGGAGGTACGAGCAGTACTTC. This gives the protein CSARGQGRYEQYF.

The V call is TRBV5-1, the J call TRBJ2-7, with D possibly TRBD1 on 5 matching bases. Germline assignment: CDR1 SGHRS and CDR2 YFSETQ. Trimming removed 0 bases from V and 5 bases from J, with 6 bases in between. There are 12 residues in the CDR3. The CDR3 sequence: CASSLDRNEQYF. DNA of the CDR3: TGCGCCAGCAGCTTGGACAGGAACGAGCAGTACTTC.

This clonotype was seen repeatedly, ten times or more. The J gene is TRBJ1-1, the V gene TRBV10-3; tentative D call: TRBD1 (5 bases). The V gene lost 1 base and the J gene lost 1 base, with 7 bases spanning the gap. The CDR3 has 14 amino acids. CDR1 is ENHRY and CDR2 is SYGVKD in the germline V gene. For the CDR3, the DNA is TGTGCCATCAGTGAGTTCACAGGGAACACTGAAGCTTTCTTT. It encodes CAISEFTGNTEAFF.

This clonotype was detected many times. This sequence joins TRBV7-2 and TRBJ2-1; D gene ambiguous. CDR1 and CDR2 (germline): SGHTA, FQGNSA. Trimming cost V 4 bases and J 10 bases, with 11 bases left between them. The CDR3 sequence is 12 residues long. This chain's CDR3 is CASSSPRQEQFF. The CDR3 DNA reads as TGTGCCAGCAGCTCACCACGACAAGAGCAGTTCTTC.

The table lists this clonotype with many counts. This chain links TRBV3-1 with TRBJ2-2, with D perhaps TRBD1 or TRBD2 (6 bases each). V was clipped by 1 base and J by 6 bases, with 15 bases between them. Per the germline V gene, CDR1 is LGHDT and CDR2 is YNNKEL (reference sequence). This CDR3 has 16 residues. Here the CDR3 DNA reads TGTGCCAGCAGCCAAGGGGTAGCGGACAGAGCCGGGGAGCTGTTTTTT. Translated: CASSQGVADRAGELFF.

This clonotype was recorded many times. This chain uses TRBV20-1 with TRBJ2-3; 9 positions match TRBD1. Germline V CDR1 and CDR2: DFQATT, SNEGSKA (reference sequence). Germline trimming cut 5 bases from V and 7 bases from J; bases unmatched to any gene: 10. CDR3 length: 14 amino acids. The CDR3 spells CSAVPGQGVNTQYF. CDR3 sequence (DNA): TGCAGTGCTGTACCGGGACAGGGAGTAAATACGCAGTATTTT.

Of note for this clonotype: Being one base from a much bigger clone, this may be a read error. The CDR3 ends on some other residue instead of the conserved phenylalanine or tryptophan, so this is likely a read error. The chain carries TRBV12-3 or TRBV12-4 and TRBJ2-7; 8 positions agree with TRBD2. V was pared by 4 bases and J by 0 bases, with 8 bases of the junction left unmatched. The CDR3 totals 16 residues. CDR3 region: CASSSPGGGSSYEQYI. CDR3 coding DNA: TGTGCCAGCAGTTCTCCCGGGGGGGGCAGCTCCTACGAGCAGTACATC.

This clonotype was found once. V is TRBV6-2 or TRBV6-3 and J is TRBJ1-1, with D hard to call. The CDR3 is made up of 13 amino acids. V was cut by 5 bases and J by 3 bases, with 10 bases left in between. CDR1 and CDR2 from the germline V gene are MNHEY and SVGEGT. CDR3 DNA sequence: TGTGCCAGCAGTGGCGGACTATACACTGAAGCTTTCTTT. Residues: CASSGGLYTEAFF.

Turning to this clonotype: An end of the junction differs from the germline gene, which may be a read error. The J gene is TRBJ2-2, the V gene TRBV4-1; D is perhaps TRBD2 (6 bases). The CDR3 sequence is 15 residues long. CDR1 MGHRA and CDR2 YSYEKL come from the germline V gene. The CDR3 sequence: CASSQGGTNTGELFF. The CDR3 bases are TGTGCCAGCAGCCAAGGTGGGACTAACACCGGGGAGCTGTTTTTT.

This clonotype was seen at least ten times. This chain joins TRBV19 and TRBJ2-1, with 13 bases aligning to TRBD2. The V gene's germline CDR1 is LNHDA and CDR2 SQIVND (reference sequence). V lost 6 bases and J lost 8; bases outside the gene matches: 7. This CDR3 has 15 amino acids. The CDR3 coding sequence is TGTGCCAGTAGGAGACTAGCGGGAGGTAACGATGAGCAGTTCTTC. This gives the protein CASRRLAGGNDEQFF. Full variable domain (missing parts from reference TRBV19 and TRBJ2-1): DGGITQSPKYLFRKEGQNVTLSCEQNLNHDAMYWYRQDPGQGLRLIYYSQIVNDFQKGDIAEGYSVSREKKESFPLTVTSAQKNPTAFYLCASRRLAGGNDEQFFGPGTRLTVL.

This clonotype has at least ten counts. The chain couples TRBV28 to TRBJ2-2; D ambiguous. The CDR3 is 16 residues long. The germline V gene encodes CDR1 MDHEN and CDR2 SYDVKM. Trimming pared 3 bases from V and 7 bases from J, leaving 18 bases between. The CDR3 region is CASSFLGLSIIGELFF. CDR3 nucleotide sequence: TGTGCCAGCAGTTTTCTGGGCCTCAGCATTATCGGGGAGCTGTTTTTT.

Points on this clonotype: The missing conserved phenylalanine or tryptophan at the end of this CDR3 makes a read error likely. V and J are TRBV9 and TRBJ2-3, with D possibly matching TRBD2 (5 bases). Trimming left V 1 base short and J 0 bases short, with 9 bases between. Germline V lookup: CDR1 SGDLS, CDR2 YYNGEE. This CDR3 spans 15 amino acids. The DNA of the CDR3 is TGTGCCAGCAGCGTACGCGACTATAGCACAGATACGCAGTATCTT. As protein: CASSVRDYSTDTQYL.

This clonotype showed up just a few times. A much larger clone differs by one base, so this may be a read error. The gene calls are TRBV10-3 and TRBJ2-7; weak D call: TRBD1 (6 bases). This CDR3 comprises 16 residues. Germline assignment: CDR1 ENHRY and CDR2 SYGVKD. This CDR3 is CAISDSSTGPRDEQHF. CDR3 DNA: TGTGCCATCAGTGACTCCTCGACAGGCCCTCGGGACGAGCAGCACTTC.

The V call is TRBV4-2, the J call TRBJ2-7; 7 bases align to TRBD1. The CDR3 length is 12 residues. CDR1 and CDR2 (germline): LGHNA, YNFKEQ. J gave up 5 bases and V 8 bases, and 6 bases lay outside the gene matches. The CDR3 coding sequence is TGTGCCAGCGCAACCACAGGGGACGAGCAGTACTTC. Protein product: CASATTGDEQYF.

This chain uses TRBV5-1 with TRBJ1-4; 8 bases are a match to TRBD1. The germline V gene has CDR1 SGHRS and CDR2 YFSETQ. Trimming took 2 bases from V and 4 from J; bases not matched to a gene: 7. The CDR3 has 16 residues. CDR3 sequence (DNA): TGCGCCAGCAGCTTCTCCGGACAGGGAAATAATGAAAAACTGTTTTTT. Translation: CASSFSGQGNNEKLFF.

This clonotype was observed many times. This chain connects TRBV14 to TRBJ2-1; no reliable D call. CDR1 and CDR2 (germline): SGHDN, FVKESK. V was shortened by 6 bases and J by 6 bases, with 9 bases between the two germline ends. CDR3 length: 12 amino acids. The CDR3 DNA follows: TGTGCCAGCAGGCCTAAATTCAATGAGCAGTTCTTC. Translation gives CASRPKFNEQFF.

This clonotype was observed many times. As DNA, the CDR3 is TGTGCCACCAGTGCGGGGCACTCTAAGCCCCAGCATTTT. Its protein is CATSAGHSKPQHF. The J gene is TRBJ1-5, the V gene TRBV24-1, with D perhaps matching TRBD1 (5 bases). V was pared by 5 bases and J by 8 bases, with 12 bases between. The CDR3 has 13 residues. Per the germline V gene, CDR1 is KGHDR and CDR2 is SFDVKD.

In its sample, this clonotype was seen many times. CDR3 DNA: TGCAGTGCTAGGGGACTAGCGGGACGCAATGAGCAGTTCTTC. Translating gives CSARGLAGRNEQFF. The chain couples TRBV20-1 to TRBJ2-1, with TRBD2 matching over 13 bases. The V segment lost 3 bases and the J segment 6 bases; nucleotides outside the gene matches: 2. Germline V CDR1 and CDR2: DFQATT, SNEGSKA (reference sequence). The CDR3 runs 14 residues.

This rearrangement joins TRBV10-2 to TRBJ2-7; D is possibly TRBD1 or TRBD2 (6 bases each). CDR3 length equals 13 residues. CDR1 and CDR2 from the germline V gene are WSHSY and SAAADI. Trimming took off 0 bases at V and 6 bases at J, with 9 bases between the two ends. The CDR3 DNA reads as TGCGCCAGCAGTGAGTCCGGAGGGGGCGAGCAGTACTTC. It yields the protein CASSESGGGEQYF.

This clonotype showed up many times. This chain joins TRBV6-1 and TRBJ1-2; D possibly corresponds to TRBD1 (5 bases). Trimming pared 6 bases from V and 3 bases from J, leaving 14 bases between. The CDR3 sequence is 14 residues long. Germline values: CDR1 MNHNS, CDR2 SASEGT. The CDR3 loop reads CASSSGLTDYGYTF. DNA of the CDR3: TGTGCCAGCAGCTCAGGGCTTACAGACTATGGCTACACCTTC.

The chain has TRBV29-1 and TRBJ2-2, with 11 bases that match TRBD1. The junction had 7 bases not matched to a gene; V was cut back by 7 bases and J by 6 bases. Germline values: CDR1 SQVTM, CDR2 ANQGSEA. This CDR3 has 14 amino acids. The CDR3 is CSARTGGGPGELFF. CDR3 nucleotide sequence: TGCAGCGCCCGGACAGGGGGCGGTCCCGGGGAGCTGTTTTTT.

Many counts were recorded for this clonotype. The chain is built from TRBV5-4 and TRBJ2-3, with 8 bases fitting TRBD2. The V and J ends lost 0 bases and 4 bases, in that order; junction bases with no gene match: 1. The CDR3 runs 14 residues. Germline-derived CDR1 and CDR2 are SGHNT and YYREEE (reference sequence). Written as DNA, the CDR3 is TGTGCCAGCAGCTTGGAACTAGCGGCAGATACGCAGTATTTT. Its protein product is CASSLELAADTQYF.

This clonotype was seen many times. V and J are TRBV15 and TRBJ2-3; maybe TRBD1 (6 bases). CDR3 length: 16 residues. The V and J ends lost 5 bases and 0 bases respectively, with 15 bases between them. Germline V CDR1 and CDR2: LNHNV, YYDKDF (reference sequence). CDR3 sequence reads: CATSPQGALSTDTQYF. Here the CDR3 DNA reads TGTGCCACCAGCCCACAGGGCGCCCTTAGCACAGATACGCAGTATTTT.

This clonotype was picked up many times. This sequence joins TRBV9 and TRBJ1-4; the match to TRBD1 covers 8 bases. V was pared by 4 bases and J by 0 bases, with 2 bases of the junction left unmatched. CDR1 and CDR2 (germline): SGDLS, YYNGEE. The CDR3 has 15 residues. The CDR3 protein is CASSLTGATNEKLFF. CDR3 nucleotides: TGTGCCAGCAGCTTGACAGGGGCAACTAATGAAAAACTGTTTTTT.

This clonotype has a count of ten or more. The rearrangement links TRBV25-1 to TRBJ1-1; possibly TRBD1 for D (5 bases). The V gene's germline CDR1 is MGHDK and CDR2 SYGVNS. The CDR3 consists of 15 residues. Trimming left V 3 bases short and J 3 bases short, with 14 bases between. This CDR3 reads CASSDPGDLYTEAFF. The CDR3, as DNA: TGTGCCAGCAGTGACCCGGGGGATCTTTACACTGAAGCTTTCTTT.